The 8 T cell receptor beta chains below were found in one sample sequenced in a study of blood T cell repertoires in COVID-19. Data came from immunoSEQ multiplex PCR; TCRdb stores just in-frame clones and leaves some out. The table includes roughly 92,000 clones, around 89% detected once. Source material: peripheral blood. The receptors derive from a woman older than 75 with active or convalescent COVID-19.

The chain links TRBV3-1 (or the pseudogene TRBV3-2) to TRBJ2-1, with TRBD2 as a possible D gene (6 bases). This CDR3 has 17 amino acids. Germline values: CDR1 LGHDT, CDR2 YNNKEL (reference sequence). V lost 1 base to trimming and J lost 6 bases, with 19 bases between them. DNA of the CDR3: TGTGCCAGCAGCCAAGGAGGAGGGGCCGTCTCTCTCAATGAGCAGTTCTTC. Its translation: CASSQGGGAVSLNEQFF.

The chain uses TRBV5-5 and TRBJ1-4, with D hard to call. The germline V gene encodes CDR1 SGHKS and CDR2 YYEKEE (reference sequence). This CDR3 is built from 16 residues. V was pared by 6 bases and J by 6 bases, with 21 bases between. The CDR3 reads CASTRLPNSGYEKLFF. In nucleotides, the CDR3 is TGTGCCAGCACCCGACTCCCGAACTCTGGGTATGAAAAACTGTTTTTT.

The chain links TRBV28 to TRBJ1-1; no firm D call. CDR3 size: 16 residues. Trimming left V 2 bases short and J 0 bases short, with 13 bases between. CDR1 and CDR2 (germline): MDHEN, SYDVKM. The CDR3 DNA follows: TGTGCCAGCAGTTTAATGGGCGGGTCCATGAACACTGAAGCTTTCTTT. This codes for CASSLMGGSMNTEAFF.

The CDR3 loop reads CASSRVAGASDTQYF. The CDR3 DNA is TGTGCCAGCAGTCGGGTGGCGGGAGCATCAGATACGCAGTATTTT. This chain links TRBV6-5 with TRBJ2-3, with 7 bases identical to TRBD2. After removal of 5 bases from V and 4 bases from J, the junction contained 9 bases not matched to a gene. The germline gives CDR1 MNHEY, CDR2 SVGAGI. This CDR3 is built from 15 residues.

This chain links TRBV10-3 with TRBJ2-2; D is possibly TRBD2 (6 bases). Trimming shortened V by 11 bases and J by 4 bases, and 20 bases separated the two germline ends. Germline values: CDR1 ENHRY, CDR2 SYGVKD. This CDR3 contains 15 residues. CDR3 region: CAHTSLAQSTGELFF. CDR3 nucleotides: TGTGCCCATACTAGCTTGGCCCAGAGCACCGGGGAGCTGTTTTTT.

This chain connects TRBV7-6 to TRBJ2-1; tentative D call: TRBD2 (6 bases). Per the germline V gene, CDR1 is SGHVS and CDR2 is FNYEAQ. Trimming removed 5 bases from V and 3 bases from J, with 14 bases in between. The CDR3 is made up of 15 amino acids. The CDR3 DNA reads TGTGCCAGCAGCCCCGGAGGGTGGGACTACAATGAGCAGTTCTTC. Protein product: CASSPGGWDYNEQFF.

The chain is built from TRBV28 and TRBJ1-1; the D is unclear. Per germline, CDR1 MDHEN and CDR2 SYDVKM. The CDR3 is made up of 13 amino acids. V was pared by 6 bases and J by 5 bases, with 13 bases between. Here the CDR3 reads CASRGRTGTEAFF. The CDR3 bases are TGTGCCAGCAGAGGACGGACGGGAACTGAAGCTTTCTTT.

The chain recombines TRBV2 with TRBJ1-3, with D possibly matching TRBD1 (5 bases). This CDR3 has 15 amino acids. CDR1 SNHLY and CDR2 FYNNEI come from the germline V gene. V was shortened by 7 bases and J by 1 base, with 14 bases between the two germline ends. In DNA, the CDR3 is TGTGCCAGCAACAAAAACGGGGGGTCTGGAAACACCATATATTTT. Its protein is CASNKNGGSGNTIYF.